Listed here are 31 T cell receptor beta chains from one sample, sequenced in a study of regulatory T cells in long-lasting Graves disease. Time point noted: newly diagnosed GD, antithyroid drugs for less than 3 months. PBMC-derived RNA was used for the TCR library. Relying on iRepertoire HTBI primers and Arm-PCR of CDR3 regions, the team built TCR beta libraries. A single record per CDR3 protein comes from TCRdb applying MiXCR to the multiplex PCR reads. The top ten clones hold approximately 35% of a sample with 250,000 to 400,000 distinct CDR3 sequences, 18% of them seen once. Sequenced here: peripheral blood mononuclear cells (PBMCs), sampled at new diagnosis, from a patient treated with antithyroid drugs. These receptors all come from a female donor with Graves disease.

This clonotype was observed many times. The J gene is TRBJ1-1, the V gene TRBV18; D possibly corresponds to TRBD1 (5 bases). The CDR3 extends over 16 amino acids. The germline CDR1 and CDR2 sequences are KGHSH and LQKENI. V was pared by 0 bases and J by 1 base, with 12 bases between. The CDR3 loop is CASSPPLPGPNTEAFF. The CDR3 DNA reads TGTGCCAGCTCACCACCCTTACCAGGGCCGAACACTGAAGCTTTCTTT.

The V gene is TRBV6-2 or TRBV6-3, the J gene TRBJ1-5, with D maybe TRBD1 (5 bases). This CDR3 has 15 residues. The V end lost 5 bases, the J end lost 3 bases, and 14 bases lay between the germline ends. CDR1 and CDR2 (germline): MNHEY, SVGEGT. The CDR3 spells CASSPGQGINQPQHF. In nucleotides, the CDR3 is TGTGCCAGCAGTCCTGGCCAGGGTATCAATCAGCCCCAGCATTTT.

In its sample, this clonotype was seen many times. CDR3 nucleotide sequence: TGTGCCAGCAGCCTCGGCGCGGGAAGGGTGGATACGCAGTATTTT. Its protein is CASSLGAGRVDTQYF. The V and J genes are TRBV11-2 and TRBJ2-3; maybe TRBD2 (6 bases). Between the trimmed V and J ends, which lost 5 bases and 6 bases, there was a span of 18 bases. Germline CDR1 is SGHAT and CDR2 is FQNNGV. CDR3 size: 15 residues.

This clonotype appeared many times. The V gene is TRBV24-1, the J gene TRBJ2-3, with D hard to call. Trimming cost V 0 bases and J 2 bases, with 8 bases left between them. The CDR3 contains 15 residues. CDR1 and CDR2 (germline): KGHDR, SFDVKD. CDR3 bases: TGTGCCACCAGTGATTTGGTCAGGAACACAGATACGCAGTATTTT. As protein: CATSDLVRNTDTQYF.

The V call is TRBV10-3, the J call TRBJ2-3; 14 bases align to TRBD2. There are 16 residues in the CDR3. The V segment lost 6 bases and the J segment 5 bases; nucleotides outside the gene matches: 7. Per the germline V gene, CDR1 is ENHRY and CDR2 is SYGVKD. The CDR3 DNA is TGTGCCATCAGCGGGGGACTAGCGGGAGTCAGAGATACGCAGTATTTT. It translates to CAISGGLAGVRDTQYF.

With regard to this clonotype: This clone may be a read error of a much larger clone one base away. The chain is built from TRBV10-3 and TRBJ1-2, with TRBD1 matching over 7 bases. The CDR3 has 14 residues. With V trimmed by 8 bases and J by 2 bases, 8 bases remained unmatched. The V gene's germline CDR1 is ENHRY and CDR2 SYGVKD. DNA for the CDR3: TGTGCCATCGCTCCCGGACAGGAGAACTATGGCTACACCTTC. This sequence encodes CAIAPGQENYGYTF.

This clonotype occurred many times. This chain connects TRBV24-1 to TRBJ2-3, with TRBD1 identical over 8 bases. The CDR3 loop spans 16 amino acids. Germline-derived CDR1 and CDR2 are KGHDR and SFDVKD. Trimming took 0 bases from V and 4 from J; bases not matched to a gene: 5. As DNA, the CDR3 is TGTGCCACCAGTGATTTGGTCAGGGGGCGCGCAGATACGCAGTATTTT. Translation: CATSDLVRGRADTQYF.

This clonotype appeared many times. This rearrangement joins TRBV28 to TRBJ2-1; 9 bases agree with TRBD2. The CDR3 has 16 residues. Germline V gene sequence: CDR1 MDHEN, CDR2 SYDVKM. Losses at the gene ends were 3 bases for V and 3 bases for J; bases not matched to a gene: 6. Here the CDR3 reads CASSFRAGGYYNEQFF. In DNA, the CDR3 is TGTGCCAGCAGTTTTAGGGCGGGAGGGTACTACAATGAGCAGTTCTTC.

V gene TRBV7-8 combines with J gene TRBJ2-3; TRBD2 agrees at 14 bases. The CDR3 length is 21 residues. Trimming cost V 1 base and J 4 bases; bases outside gene matches: 16. Per germline, CDR1 SGHVS and CDR2 FQNEAQ. The CDR3 sequence: CASSLVGARTSGRSPPDTQYF. DNA of the CDR3: TGTGCCAGCAGCTTAGTGGGGGCGCGGACTAGCGGGAGGAGTCCGCCAGATACGCAGTATTTT.

This clonotype was seen ten or more times. This chain links TRBV5-1 with TRBJ2-4; D not certain. Trimming cost V 0 bases and J 3 bases, with 10 bases left between them. The length of the CDR3 is 15 residues. CDR1 is SGHRS, CDR2 YFSETQ, per germline. The DNA of the CDR3 is TGCGCCAGCAGCTTGGACCCCTGGGGCAAAAACATTCAGTACTTC. It is translated as CASSLDPWGKNIQYF.

This rearrangement joins TRBV7-9 to TRBJ1-2, with a weak D call TRBD1 (5 bases). The germline gives CDR1 SEHNR, CDR2 FQNEAQ (reference sequence). The CDR3 sequence is 15 residues long. Between the trimmed V and J ends, which lost 0 bases and 2 bases, there was a span of 10 bases. CDR3 protein: CASSLASRANYGYTF. The CDR3 DNA is TGTGCCAGCAGCTTAGCGAGCAGGGCAAACTATGGCTACACCTTC. Based on the CDR3 plus reference TRBV7-9 and TRBJ1-2, the full variable domain is DTGVSQNPRHKITKRGQNVTFRCDPISEHNRLYWYRQTLGQGPEFLTYFQNEAQLEKSRLLSDRFSAERPKGSFSTLEIQRTEQGDSAMYLCASSLASRANYGYTFGSGTRLTVV.

This clonotype was picked up many times. This sequence joins TRBV19 and TRBJ2-1; the match to TRBD2 covers 7 bases. Germline assignment: CDR1 LNHDA and CDR2 SQIVND (reference sequence). V dropped 6 bases and J dropped 5; count of bases not matched to a gene: 10. CDR3 size: 15 residues. CDR3 in amino acids: CASSVPGGIDNEQFF. CDR3 DNA: TGTGCCAGTAGCGTCCCGGGGGGTATAGACAATGAGCAGTTCTTC.

Ten or more counts support this clonotype. The V call is TRBV9, the J call TRBJ2-2; TRBD1 is a possible D gene (5 bases). V lost 4 bases and J lost 3, with 16 bases in between. The CDR3 covers 16 residues. Germline CDR1 and CDR2: SGDLS and YYNGEE. The DNA of the CDR3 is TGTGCCAGCAGCACTCATGGGGCTGCCCACACCGGGGAGCTGTTTTTT. Translated, it gives CASSTHGAAHTGELFF.

There are many counts of this clonotype. The genes are TRBV29-1 and TRBJ2-7; D is uncertain. The V gene lost 7 bases and the J gene lost 2 bases, with 9 bases spanning the gap. CDR3 length: 11 residues. CDR1 is SQVTM, CDR2 ANQGSEA, per germline. The CDR3: CSAIVTYEQYF. CDR3 sequence (DNA): TGCAGCGCGATCGTAACCTACGAGCAGTACTTC.

The table lists this clonotype with many counts. The chain joins TRBV27 to TRBJ1-6, with D perhaps matching TRBD1 (6 bases). CDR1 is MNHEY, CDR2 SMNVEV, per germline (reference sequence). V gave up 8 bases and J gave up 7 bases, with 27 bases separating them. The CDR3 extends over 18 amino acids. The CDR3 region is CASSRQRVSERGNSPLHF. CDR3 sequence (DNA): TGTGCCAGCTCCAGACAGCGGGTTTCCGAGAGGGGGAATTCACCCCTCCACTTT.

This clonotype was seen more than once but under ten times. The chain joins TRBV6-4 to TRBJ2-2, with D unresolved. The CDR3 sequence is 11 residues long. Germline V gene lookup returns CDR1 MRHNA and CDR2 SNTAGT. V was trimmed by 3 bases and J by 7 bases, leaving 3 bases between them. CDR3 bases: TGTGCCAGCAGTGATGGCGGGGAGCTGTTTTTT. Translation gives CASSDGGELFF.

Many counts were recorded for this clonotype. The chain is built from TRBV6-2 or TRBV6-3 and TRBJ2-5; tentative D call: TRBD2 (6 bases). V lost 0 bases and J lost 5, with 19 bases in between. The CDR3 is 17 residues long. Germline-derived CDR1 and CDR2 are MNHEY and SVGEGT. Here the CDR3 reads CASSYSAGSKSGETQYF. CDR3 nucleotides: TGTGCCAGCAGTTACTCGGCGGGATCGAAGTCAGGGGAGACCCAGTACTTC.

This clonotype was recorded at least ten times. The chain joins TRBV28 to TRBJ1-2; D is undetermined. Germline CDR1 and CDR2: MDHEN and SYDVKM. Deletions cut 5 bases from V and 9 bases from J, with 10 bases between. The CDR3 loop spans 11 amino acids. The CDR3 region is CASSDIASYTF. DNA for the CDR3: TGTGCCAGCAGTGACATCGCGAGCTACACCTTC.

This clonotype was observed a few times. V gene TRBV19 combines with J gene TRBJ2-7; no reliable D call. The germline V gene has CDR1 LNHDA and CDR2 SQIVND (reference sequence). The CDR3 totals 14 residues. The V end was cut by 3 bases, the J end by 2 bases, with 11 bases between. The CDR3 loop is CASSIRVGTYEQYF. CDR3 nucleotides: TGTGCCAGTAGTATCCGGGTCGGAACCTACGAGCAGTACTTC.

The rearrangement links TRBV5-6 to TRBJ1-6, with TRBD1 identical over 9 bases. V gave up 5 bases and J gave up 9 bases; unmatched junction bases: 3. Germline lookup yields CDR1 SGHDT and CDR2 YYEEEE. The CDR3 totals 13 residues. Written as DNA, the CDR3 is TGTGCCAGCAGGGACAGGGGTGGTTCACCCCTCCACTTT. Its translation: CASRDRGGSPLHF.

This clonotype was seen only a few times. This rearrangement joins TRBV11-2 to TRBJ2-7, with a weak D call TRBD2 (5 bases). Germline V lookup: CDR1 SGHAT, CDR2 FQNNGV. CDR3 length: 15 residues. V was trimmed by 2 bases and J by 0 bases, leaving 11 bases between them. This CDR3 reads CASSLSSVSSYEQYF. The CDR3, as DNA: TGTGCCAGCAGCTTAAGTAGCGTCAGCTCCTACGAGCAGTACTTC.

V is TRBV14 and J is TRBJ2-7, with TRBD2 identical over 7 bases. CDR1 and CDR2 from the germline V gene are SGHDN and FVKESK. The V gene end was trimmed by 0 bases and the J gene end by 3 bases; junction bases not matched to a gene: 8. This CDR3 is 16 amino acids long. Written as DNA, the CDR3 is TGTGCCAGCAGCCAAGAAGCGCTAGCGGCAATCTACGAGCAGTACTTC. It specifies CASSQEALAAIYEQYF.

This clonotype was seen more than once but under ten times. This rearrangement joins TRBV28 to TRBJ2-5; D gene unclear. This CDR3 is 14 amino acids long. Germline V gives CDR1 MDHEN, CDR2 SYDVKM. V was pared by 6 bases and J by 5 bases, with 16 bases between. The CDR3 sequence is CASSSPVARETQYF. The CDR3 DNA sequence: TGTGCCAGCAGCTCCCCTGTTGCTCGGGAGACCCAGTACTTC. Drawing the rest from reference TRBV28 and TRBJ2-5, the complete variable domain is DVKVTQSSRYLVKRTGEKVFLECVQDMDHENMFWYRQDPGLGLRLIYFSYDVKMKEKGDIPEGYSVSREKKERFSLILESASTNQTSMYLCASSSPVARETQYFGPGTRLLVL.

This clonotype was seen repeatedly, ten times or more. The genes are TRBV29-1 and TRBJ1-1; a possible D gene is TRBD1 (5 bases). V was clipped by 3 bases and J by 5 bases, with 13 bases between them. Germline-derived CDR1 and CDR2 are SQVTM and ANQGSEA. This CDR3 contains 13 residues. DNA of the CDR3: TGCAGCGTTGATGGGGTTAGGGGAACTGAAGCTTTCTTT. Protein: CSVDGVRGTEAFF.

This clonotype was counted ten times or more. The chain joins TRBV2 to TRBJ2-7; 15 bases match TRBD2. With V trimmed by 2 bases and J by 4 bases, 6 bases remained unmatched. Germline V gene data show CDR1 as SNHLY and CDR2 as FYNNEI. CDR3 length: 17 amino acids. The CDR3: CASSEIGGLAGGYEQYF. The CDR3 nucleotides read TGTGCCAGCAGTGAAATCGGGGGACTAGCGGGAGGTTACGAGCAGTACTTC.

This clonotype was detected ten times or more. The chain combines TRBV14 with TRBJ2-7; 7 bases fit TRBD1. The CDR3 spans 14 residues. Unmatched junction bases numbered 9, after V lost 5 bases and J lost 5 bases. CDR1 is SGHDN and CDR2 is FVKESK in the germline V gene. The DNA of the CDR3 is TGTGCCAGCAGCTCCCCGGGCAGGGGGAACGAGCAGTACTTC. It encodes CASSSPGRGNEQYF.

V is TRBV29-1 and J is TRBJ2-7, with 10 bases aligning to TRBD2. Germline V gene data show CDR1 as SQVTM and CDR2 as ANQGSEA. The J segment lost 3 bases and the V segment lost 2 bases, leaving 1 base of the junction unmatched. The CDR3 consists of 13 residues. CDR3 loop: CSVELAGDYEQYF. The CDR3 DNA reads TGCAGCGTTGAACTAGCGGGAGACTACGAGCAGTACTTC.

The chain recombines TRBV11-2 with TRBJ2-2, with TRBD1 identical over 8 bases. The V gene's germline CDR1 is SGHAT and CDR2 FQNNGV. The CDR3 is 19 amino acids. V lost 1 base, J lost 5 bases, and 15 bases stayed unmatched. In DNA form, the CDR3 reads TGTGCCAGCAGCTTAGGGACCCATAAGACAGGGGAGAGAACCGGGGAGCTGTTTTTT. It encodes CASSLGTHKTGERTGELFF.

The genes are TRBV3-1 and TRBJ2-1, with D uncertain. This CDR3 comprises 12 residues. The germline V and J ends were trimmed by 1 base and 5 bases, with 3 bases remaining between them. Germline V gives CDR1 LGHDT, CDR2 YNNKEL (reference sequence). The CDR3 region is CASSQVDNEQFF. CDR3 nucleotides: TGTGCCAGCAGCCAAGTGGACAATGAGCAGTTCTTC.

Turning to this clonotype: A single base is all that separates this from a far larger clone, so a read error is likely. The V gene is TRBV11-3, the J gene TRBJ2-3; TRBD1 aligns across 7 bases. The assigned J gene may be wrong: the sequence end matches TRBJ2-1 better. This CDR3 contains 17 residues. The germline CDR1 and CDR2 sequences are SGHNT and YENEEA. This chain's CDR3 is CASSPSHGQVMENEQFF. Here the CDR3 DNA reads TGTGCCAGCAGCCCTTCCCACGGACAGGTGATGGAAAATGAGCAGTTCTTC.

This clonotype was seen at least ten times. V is TRBV6-1 and J is TRBJ1-2; D uncertain. The CDR3 contains 13 residues. Germline V gives CDR1 MNHNS, CDR2 SASEGT. With 2 bases removed from V and 6 bases from J, the gap between germline ends came to 10 bases. The CDR3 loop is CASSERAADGYTF. In nucleotides, the CDR3 is TGTGCCAGCAGTGAACGGGCGGCCGATGGCTACACCTTC.